Below, one TCR beta chain is given with its context. This entry comes from a study of blood T cell repertoires in COVID-19. Across the whole study: From T cells, B-cell-depleted T cells, or PBMCs came the material, which was cDNA or gDNA.

Original methodology: Researchers report that nucleated cell counts were estimated from reference gene primer amplification. Sequencing used immunoSEQ multiplex PCR; TCRdb keeps in-frame clones, though not all of them. Clone size and V and J calls were adopted from that table, with D and trimming inferred from the DNA. The table has roughly 34,000 clones, roughly 75% seen once. CDR1 is SGHTA, CDR2 FQGNSA, per germline. This CDR3 comprises 18 residues. The V and J ends lost 5 bases and 0 bases, in that order; junction bases with no gene match: 9. The TCR originated in a man older than 75 with active or convalescent COVID-19. The source material was peripheral blood. This chain connects TRBV7-2 to TRBJ2-6; TRBD2 matches at 8 bases. The CDR3 loop is CASSLRLAGSSGANVLTF. The CDR3 DNA is TGTGCCAGCAGCCTCCGTCTAGCGGGTAGCTCTGGGGCCAACGTCCTGACTTTC.